These 32 T cell receptor beta chains were all obtained from the same sample, sequenced in a study of graft-versus-host responses after intestinal transplantation. The assay was immunoSEQ multiplex PCR, and TCRdb's table has in-frame clones only and misses some. The table lists more than 45,000 clones, around nine tenths of them singletons. The material was PBMCs, obtained less than 130 days after intestinal transplantation. Every receptor here comes from a human patient who received an intestinal transplant, so some T cells may come from the graft donor.

The chain joins TRBV27 to TRBJ2-7; tentative D call: TRBD2 (7 bases). V lost 8 bases, J lost 0 bases, and 17 bases lay in between. There are 15 residues in the CDR3. CDR1 MNHEY and CDR2 SMNVEV come from the germline V gene (reference sequence). CDR3 nucleotides: TGTGCCAGCGCTAGGGGAGGGGGGAGCTCCTACGAGCAGTACTTC. This encodes CASARGGGSSYEQYF.

The chain combines TRBV15 with TRBJ2-7; D unclear. V lost 0 bases and J 5 bases, leaving 14 bases between the germline ends. The CDR3 contains 15 residues. Germline loops: CDR1 LNHNV, CDR2 YYDKDF (reference sequence). Here the CDR3 reads CATSRDLLEANEQYF. CDR3 coding DNA: TGTGCCACCAGCAGAGATCTACTCGAAGCGAACGAGCAGTACTTC.

The rearrangement links TRBV6-5 to TRBJ2-6; TRBD2 is a possible D gene (5 bases). V lost 2 bases, J lost 0 bases, and 8 bases lay in between. In germline, CDR1 is MNHEY, CDR2 SVGAGI. CDR3 length equals 16 residues. CDR3 coding DNA: TGTGCCAGCAGTTACGGAGGATACTCTGGGGCCAACGTCCTGACTTTC. Amino acids: CASSYGGYSGANVLTF.

This clone appeared once. The V gene is TRBV30, the J gene TRBJ2-2, with D unclear. The length of the CDR3 is 12 residues. Germline CDR1 and CDR2: GTSNPN and SVGIG (reference sequence). V gave up 4 bases and J gave up 5 bases, with 8 bases separating them. The CDR3: CAWNGETGELFF. In nucleotides, the CDR3 is TGTGCCTGGAATGGGGAAACCGGGGAGCTGTTTTTT. Drawing the rest from reference TRBV30 and TRBJ2-2, the complete variable domain is SQTIHQWPATLVQPVGSPLSLECTVEGTSNPNLYWYRQAAGRGLQLLFYSVGIGQISSEVPQNLSASRPQDRQFILSSKKLLLSDSGFYLCAWNGETGELFFGEGSRLTVL.

The chain recombines TRBV7-6 with TRBJ1-5, with 9 bases lining up with TRBD1. V dropped 3 bases and J dropped 4; count of bases not matched to a gene: 1. CDR3 size: 14 residues. Germline V gene data show CDR1 as SGHVS and CDR2 as FNYEAQ. CDR3 loop: CASSLGTGNQPQHF. The CDR3 DNA follows: TGTGCCAGCAGCTTGGGGACAGGGAATCAGCCCCAGCATTTT.

This sequence joins TRBV6-5 and TRBJ1-1; perhaps TRBD1 as D (5 bases). The germline V gene has CDR1 MNHEY and CDR2 SVGAGI. There are 13 residues in the CDR3. The V and J ends lost 6 bases and 1 base respectively, with 9 bases between them. The CDR3 DNA is TGTGCCAGCAGATTGGGGCCGAACACTGAAGCTTTCTTT. This sequence encodes CASRLGPNTEAFF.

This chain uses TRBV6-5 with TRBJ1-1, with 7 bases matching TRBD1. With 6 bases clipped from V and 5 bases from J, the junction kept 6 bases outside the gene matches. The CDR3 runs 13 residues. From germline, CDR1 is MNHEY and CDR2 SVGAGI. Here the CDR3 DNA reads TGTGCCAGCAGCGACAGGGAGTGGACTGAAGCTTTCTTT. It is translated as CASSDREWTEAFF.

This clone occurred once. The chain links TRBV5-4 to TRBJ2-7; D is unclear. The germline V gene has CDR1 SGHNT and CDR2 YYREEE (reference sequence). The V end was cut by 0 bases, the J end by 3 bases, with 28 bases between. This CDR3 is built from 20 residues. CDR3 region: CASSLDRDTTRKRVLYEQYF. CDR3 nucleotides: TGTGCCAGCAGCTTGGACAGAGACACCACCAGAAAGAGAGTCCTCTACGAGCAGTACTTC. The full variable domain, completed using reference TRBV5-4 and TRBJ2-7, is ETGVTQSPTHLIKTRGQQVTLRCSSQSGHNTVSWYQQALGQGPQFIFQYYREEENGRGNFPPRFSGLQFPNYSSELNVNALELDDSALYLCASSLDRDTTRKRVLYEQYFGPGTRLTVT.

This chain connects TRBV6-6 to TRBJ2-7, with D possibly being TRBD2 (6 bases). Germline CDR1 is MNHNY and CDR2 is SVGAGI (reference sequence). The length of the CDR3 is 13 residues. Trimming cost V 8 bases and J 3 bases, with 14 bases left between them. The CDR3 here is CASCHPGGYEQYF. CDR3 in DNA: TGTGCCAGCTGCCATCCCGGGGGCTACGAGCAGTACTTC.

This clone appeared a single time. This chain uses TRBV18 with TRBJ1-2; D is unresolved. Trimming took off 6 bases at V and 5 bases at J, with 13 bases between the two ends. The germline gives CDR1 KGHSH, CDR2 LQKENI. There are 13 residues in the CDR3. The CDR3 region has the DNA TGTGCCAGCTCCCCGCCCGGCGGATATGGCTACACCTTC. As protein: CASSPPGGYGYTF.

The CDR3 bases are TGTGCCAGCATCGGAGGAAACAGGGGAGCCGGGGAGCTGTTTTTT. Its protein is CASIGGNRGAGELFF. The chain combines TRBV28 with TRBJ2-2; 7 nucleotides line up with TRBD1. Unmatched junction bases numbered 11, after V lost 7 bases and J lost 6 bases. The CDR3 length is 15 residues. Per the germline V gene, CDR1 is MDHEN and CDR2 is SYDVKM.

This clone was recorded a few times. The chain employs TRBV11-2 and TRBJ2-7; 7 bases map to TRBD1. The J segment lost 0 bases and the V segment lost 4 bases, leaving 6 bases of the junction unmatched. Germline V lookup: CDR1 SGHAT, CDR2 FQNNGV. There are 15 residues in the CDR3. The CDR3 DNA sequence: TGTGCCAGCAGCTCGTCTCGGGACAGCTCCTACGAGCAGTACTTC. It codes for CASSSSRDSSYEQYF.

This chain connects TRBV5-1 to TRBJ2-7, with 7 bases aligning to TRBD1. V lost 4 bases, J lost 2 bases, and 9 bases stayed unmatched. Germline V gene data show CDR1 as SGHRS and CDR2 as YFSETQ. The CDR3 covers 15 residues. CDR3 sequence (DNA): TGCGCCAGCAGCCTGGTGGACAGGTACCCCTACGAGCAGTACTTC. Protein product: CASSLVDRYPYEQYF.

V gene TRBV5-1 combines with J gene TRBJ2-7, with TRBD2 matching 7 bases. The V gene end was trimmed by 5 bases and the J gene end by 4 bases; junction bases not matched to a gene: 15. The CDR3 is made up of 16 amino acids. CDR1 SGHRS and CDR2 YFSETQ come from the germline V gene. The CDR3 DNA reads as TGCGCCAGCAGGTACTCGACTAGCCCTACGGAATACGAGCAGTACTTC. The encoded protein is CASRYSTSPTEYEQYF.

This chain uses TRBV7-9 with TRBJ2-7, with a weak D call TRBD2 (6 bases). Trimming removed 1 base from V and 3 bases from J, with 10 bases in between. There are 14 residues in the CDR3. Germline V gives CDR1 SEHNR, CDR2 FQNEAQ (reference sequence). CDR3 DNA sequence: TGTGCCAGCAGCTTAGTCGGAGGGTACTACGAGCAGTACTTC. Residues: CASSLVGGYYEQYF.

The rearrangement uses TRBV6-5 and TRBJ1-5, with no clear D. Between the trimmed V and J ends, which lost 2 bases and 7 bases, there was a span of 9 bases. The CDR3 consists of 13 residues. Looked up from germline, CDR1 is MNHEY and CDR2 is SVGAGI. CDR3 region: CASSYGGNQPQHF. Written as DNA, the CDR3 is TGTGCCAGCAGTTACGGAGGGAACCAGCCCCAGCATTTT.

A single count supports this clone. The chain has TRBV19 and TRBJ2-3, with TRBD2 matching over 7 bases. The CDR3 is 15 residues long. The J segment lost 2 bases and the V segment lost 4 bases, leaving 6 bases of the junction unmatched. Germline loops: CDR1 LNHDA, CDR2 SQIVND (reference sequence). Written as DNA, the CDR3 is TGTGCCAGTAGTAGCGGGGGTTTTGTCACAGATACGCAGTATTTT. This sequence encodes CASSSGGFVTDTQYF.

This clone was found a few times. This chain links TRBV28 with TRBJ2-2; D is unclear. Trimming removed 3 bases at V and 3 bases at J, with 8 bases between. Germline loops: CDR1 MDHEN, CDR2 SYDVKM. The CDR3 is 14 amino acids. The CDR3, as DNA: TGTGCCAGCAGTTTGGGGATTTACACCGGGGAGCTGTTTTTT. Amino acids: CASSLGIYTGELFF.

The chain is built from TRBV7-9 and TRBJ2-7, with D perhaps assigned TRBD1 or TRBD2 (6 bases each). Looked up from germline, CDR1 is SEHNR and CDR2 is FQNEAQ (reference sequence). CDR3 size: 13 residues. Trimming removed 1 base at V and 3 bases at J, with 7 bases between. The DNA for the CDR3 is TGTGCCAGCAGCTTAGAGGGGGGCTACGAGCAGTACTTC. Translation gives CASSLEGGYEQYF.

The chain employs TRBV7-3 and TRBJ2-5, with D perhaps matching TRBD2 (6 bases). The ends were cut back, 6 bases at V and 4 bases at J, with 24 bases in the middle. CDR3 length: 17 residues. Germline V gene data show CDR1 as SGHTA and CDR2 as FQGTGA. CDR3 sequence reads: CASSQGGMTSLGETQYF. CDR3 in DNA: TGTGCCAGCAGTCAAGGCGGGATGACGTCCCTGGGAGAGACCCAGTACTTC.

The J gene is TRBJ1-2, the V gene TRBV29-1; D not resolved. Deletions cut 7 bases from V and 8 bases from J, with 17 bases between. Per germline, CDR1 SQVTM and CDR2 ANQGSEA. CDR3 size: 12 residues. CDR3 DNA: TGCAGCGCTGGAGGCCAGCTTACGGGCTACACCTTC. Protein product: CSAGGQLTGYTF.

The V call is TRBV28, the J call TRBJ1-5; TRBD1 agrees at 7 bases. Trimming removed 7 bases from V and 5 bases from J; junction bases left unmatched: 14. This CDR3 has 16 residues. Germline CDR1 MDHEN, CDR2 SYDVKM. CDR3: CASTTKHVRGDQPQHF. CDR3 DNA sequence: TGTGCCAGCACCACCAAACATGTCAGGGGGGATCAGCCCCAGCATTTT.

The rearrangement uses TRBV6-1 and TRBJ2-7; maybe TRBD2 (5 bases). Between the trimmed V and J ends, which lost 0 bases and 3 bases, there was a span of 12 bases. The CDR3 totals 15 residues. The germline CDR1 and CDR2 sequences are MNHNS and SASEGT. CDR3 sequence (DNA): TGTGCCAGCAGTGAAGCGTTCGGGGTATTCTACGAGCAGTACTTC. It is translated as CASSEAFGVFYEQYF.

The J gene is TRBJ2-1, the V gene TRBV7-8; D is ambiguous. CDR3 length equals 13 residues. Deletions cut 1 base from V and 9 bases from J, with 10 bases between. Germline V gene sequence: CDR1 SGHVS, CDR2 FQNEAQ. CDR3 sequence: CASSLVPTGEQFF. CDR3 bases: TGTGCCAGCAGCTTAGTCCCAACCGGTGAGCAGTTCTTC.

This chain joins TRBV28 and TRBJ2-1; tentatively, D is TRBD1 or TRBD2 (5 bases each). V lost 5 bases to trimming and J lost 10 bases, with 9 bases between them. CDR1 and CDR2 from the germline V gene are MDHEN and SYDVKM. This CDR3 has 11 amino acids. Here the CDR3 DNA reads TGTGCCAGCAGTGCCGGGGCCGAGCAGTTCTTC. Protein sequence: CASSAGAEQFF. The full variable domain, in which reference TRBV28 and TRBJ2-1 provide the parts outside the CDR3, is DVKVTQSSRYLVKRTGEKVFLECVQDMDHENMFWYRQDPGLGLRLIYFSYDVKMKEKGDIPEGYSVSREKKERFSLILESASTNQTSMYLCASSAGAEQFFGPGTRLTVL.

The V and J genes are TRBV4-1 and TRBJ2-7; perhaps TRBD2 as D (5 bases). Germline CDR1 MGHRA, CDR2 YSYEKL. With 3 bases removed from V and 6 bases from J, the gap between germline ends came to 21 bases. This CDR3 contains 16 residues. CDR3 protein: CASSQEAWASGGEQYF. The CDR3 coding sequence is TGCGCCAGCAGCCAGGAGGCCTGGGCCTCAGGCGGCGAGCAGTACTTC.

The chain uses TRBV6-6 and TRBJ2-5; D uncertain. The J call may be mistaken, given a closer DNA end match to TRBJ2-7. The CDR3 covers 13 residues. CDR1 is MNHNY, CDR2 SVGAGI, per germline (reference sequence). The DNA of the CDR3 is TGTGCCAGCAGTTCTCCGATCGGCTACGAGCAGTACTTC. Translated: CASSSPIGYEQYF.

The J gene is TRBJ2-7, the V gene TRBV28; D is perhaps TRBD2 (5 bases). Trimming stripped 3 bases from V and 3 bases from J, with 6 bases between. This CDR3 is built from 12 residues. Looked up from germline, CDR1 is MDHEN and CDR2 is SYDVKM. The CDR3 protein is CASSFGLYEQYF. DNA of the CDR3: TGTGCCAGCAGTTTTGGACTCTACGAGCAGTACTTC.

The rearrangement uses TRBV28 and TRBJ2-2; perhaps TRBD1 as D (5 bases). CDR3 size: 17 residues. Germline V CDR1 and CDR2: MDHEN, SYDVKM. Trimming stripped 8 bases from V and 0 bases from J, with 19 bases between. The CDR3 sequence: CASYSRGPASNTGELFF. The CDR3 DNA follows: TGTGCCAGCTACTCTAGGGGCCCCGCCTCGAACACCGGGGAGCTGTTTTTT.

V and J are TRBV4-2 and TRBJ2-3, with 9 bases aligning to TRBD2. CDR1 and CDR2 (germline): LGHNA, YNFKEQ. The V and J ends lost 4 bases and 3 bases, in that order; junction bases with no gene match: 11. The CDR3 runs to 17 residues. Written as DNA, the CDR3 is TGTGCCAGCAGCCCCAATGTCCGGCGGGGGGGGACAGATACGCAGTATTTT. Translating it yields CASSPNVRRGGTDTQYF.

This clone occurred once. V usage is TRBV19 and J usage is TRBJ1-3; D not resolved. This CDR3 region has 15 residues. CDR1 is LNHDA, CDR2 SQIVND, per germline (reference sequence). V lost 5 bases, J lost 2 bases, and 13 bases lay in between. The CDR3 spells CASSRKVDAGNTIYF. The DNA for the CDR3 is TGTGCCAGTAGTCGAAAGGTAGATGCTGGAAACACCATATATTTT.

This clone was found once. The gene calls are TRBV4-2 and TRBJ2-5; TRBD2 matches 10 bases. V shed 4 bases, J shed 1 base, and the junction held 12 bases outside the gene matches. The V gene's germline CDR1 is LGHNA and CDR2 YNFKEQ. The CDR3 is made up of 18 amino acids. The CDR3 protein is CASSRRKGLAGAQETQYF. CDR3 coding DNA: TGTGCCAGCAGCCGCCGGAAGGGGCTAGCGGGGGCCCAAGAGACCCAGTACTTC.